The next 31 T cell receptor beta chains were all read from a single sample in a study of blood T cell repertoires in COVID-19. Assay used: immunoSEQ multiplex PCR; TCRdb lists only in-frame clones, some missing. The data contain about 110,000 clones, about four fifths of them singletons. Sequenced: peripheral blood. Receptors were obtained from a woman aged 65 to 85 with acute or convalescent COVID-19.

The J gene is TRBJ2-1, the V gene TRBV13; 9 bases are shared with TRBD2. This CDR3 is 14 amino acids long. After removal of 5 bases from V and 7 bases from J, the junction contained 6 bases not matched to a gene. Germline V gene lookup returns CDR1 PRHDT and CDR2 FYEKMQ (reference sequence). The chain's CDR3 is CASSLRSGRNEQFF. The CDR3 nucleotides read TGTGCCAGCAGCCTCCGTAGCGGGAGAAATGAGCAGTTCTTC. The full variable domain, rest sourced from reference TRBV13 and TRBJ2-1, is AAGVIQSPRHLIKEKRETATLKCYPIPRHDTVYWYQQGPGQDPQFLISFYEKMQSDKGSIPDRFSAQQFSDYHSELNMSSLELGDSALYFCASSLRSGRNEQFFGPGTRLTVL.

V and J are TRBV11-2 and TRBJ2-3; 7 positions match TRBD2. Germline CDR1 and CDR2: SGHAT and FQNNGV. There are 15 residues in the CDR3. Losses at the gene ends were 7 bases for V and 8 bases for J; bases not matched to a gene: 15. The DNA of the CDR3 is TGTGCCAGCATGGGACTACTTTCTTTTTCGGTTACGCAGTATTTT. Translating it yields CASMGLLSFSVTQYF.

Only a few counts were recorded for this clone. This chain links TRBV29-1 with TRBJ1-1; the D is unclear. Germline lookup yields CDR1 SQVTM and CDR2 ANQGSEA. V was trimmed by 3 bases and J by 5 bases, leaving 19 bases between them. The CDR3 extends over 15 amino acids. CDR3 nucleotide sequence: TGCAGCGTTGACCCTGGGAGTGGCCTGGCTACTGAAGCTTTCTTT. Protein: CSVDPGSGLATEAFF.

The chain joins TRBV2 to TRBJ1-1; D remains ambiguous. The CDR3 is 13 amino acids. Trimming stripped 3 bases from V and 0 bases from J, with 5 bases between. CDR1 SNHLY and CDR2 FYNNEI come from the germline V gene. The CDR3 is CASSDSLNTEAFF. The CDR3 coding sequence is TGTGCCAGCAGTGACAGTTTGAACACTGAAGCTTTCTTT.

With regard to this clone: In this CDR3 the conserved last residue, phenylalanine or tryptophan, is missing, so a read error is likely. The DNA is omitted, as the CDR3 cannot be located on it reliably, and the CDR3 follows TCRdb's listing. The chain employs TRBV27 and TRBJ1-5. The CDR3 sequence runs 12 residues, both termini included. Germline V gene data show CDR1 as MNHEY and CDR2 as SMNVEV (reference sequence). The CDR3 protein is CASSFYSMGGRG.

The V and J genes are TRBV7-9 and TRBJ1-3, with unresolved D. The ends were cut back, 5 bases at V and 1 base at J, with 18 bases in the middle. The CDR3 covers 17 residues. Germline assignment: CDR1 SEHNR and CDR2 FQNEAQ (reference sequence). The CDR3 DNA sequence: TGTGCCAGCAGCCGTCCATTCCGGGATGGGTCTGGAAACACCATATATTTT. Encoded protein: CASSRPFRDGSGNTIYF.

This clone occurred once. This sequence joins TRBV7-8 and TRBJ1-4; 7 bases fit TRBD1. This CDR3 is built from 13 residues. Germline CDR1 is SGHVS and CDR2 is FQNEAQ. The ends lost 5 bases at V and 8 bases at J; junction bases unmatched: 5. The CDR3 DNA reads as TGTGCCAGCAGCGCGACAGGGAGGGAAAAACTGTTTTTT. It encodes CASSATGREKLFF. The full variable domain, completed using reference TRBV7-8 and TRBJ1-4, is GAGVSQSPRYKVAKRGQDVALRCDPISGHVSLFWYQQALGQGPEFLTYFQNEAQLDKSGLPSDRFFAERPEGSVSTLKIQRTQQEDSAVYLCASSATGREKLFFGSGTQLSVL.

V usage is TRBV6-5 and J usage is TRBJ1-2; D may be TRBD1 (6 bases). The germline V and J ends were trimmed by 6 bases and 3 bases, with 11 bases remaining between them. The germline V gene has CDR1 MNHEY and CDR2 SVGAGI. The CDR3 is made up of 13 amino acids. The CDR3 loop is CASSLTGYYGYTF. The CDR3 DNA sequence: TGTGCCAGCAGCCTAACAGGGTACTATGGCTACACCTTC.

This chain links TRBV29-1 with TRBJ1-2; TRBD1 might be the D (5 bases). The CDR3 extends over 12 amino acids. V gave up 2 bases and J gave up 8 bases, with 12 bases separating them. From germline, CDR1 is SQVTM and CDR2 ANQGSEA. CDR3 region: CSVETGWAGYTF. The DNA for the CDR3 is TGCAGCGTTGAAACAGGATGGGCCGGCTACACCTTC.

The genes are TRBV5-1 and TRBJ2-2, with 8 bases aligning to TRBD1. The CDR3 contains 15 residues. V lost 0 bases to trimming and J lost 5 bases; unmatched junction nucleotides: 3. Germline V lookup: CDR1 SGHRS, CDR2 YFSETQ. The CDR3 spells CASSLAQGVTGELFF. CDR3 DNA sequence: TGCGCCAGCAGCTTGGCACAGGGGGTAACCGGGGAGCTGTTTTTT.

This chain uses TRBV13 with TRBJ2-7; a possible D gene is TRBD1 (6 bases). V was shortened by 4 bases and J by 5 bases, with 18 bases between the two germline ends. Germline loops: CDR1 PRHDT, CDR2 FYEKMQ (reference sequence). This CDR3 is 15 amino acids long. The CDR3 DNA sequence: TGTGCCAGCAGCTCCGGTCAAACAGGGTTGAACGAGCAGTACTTC. Translated: CASSSGQTGLNEQYF.

The chain links TRBV11-2 to TRBJ2-5, with 7 bases lining up with TRBD1. Germline V gene sequence: CDR1 SGHAT, CDR2 FQNNGV. The CDR3 is 17 amino acids. The junction had 13 bases not matched to a gene; V was cut back by 5 bases and J by 1 base. The CDR3 DNA is TGTGCCAGCAGCGACCGGGACAGAGGGCGCGCCCAAGAGACCCAGTACTTC. Amino acid sequence: CASSDRDRGRAQETQYF.

The chain joins TRBV5-4 to TRBJ1-2; D is possibly TRBD1 (6 bases). There are 16 residues in the CDR3. CDR1 and CDR2 (germline): SGHNT, YYREEE (reference sequence). Trimming left V 4 bases short and J 3 bases short, with 19 bases between. CDR3 region: CASSRPSGGADYGYTF. CDR3 nucleotides: TGTGCCAGCAGCAGGCCTTCGGGGGGCGCGGACTATGGCTACACCTTC.

The rearrangement uses TRBV30 and TRBJ1-2; the match to TRBD1 covers 7 bases. The CDR3 loop spans 14 amino acids. Germline loops: CDR1 GTSNPN, CDR2 SVGIG (reference sequence). V lost 2 bases to trimming and J lost 8 bases; unmatched junction nucleotides: 11. CDR3 in DNA: TGTGCCTGGAGTAGACAGGGTTTCGGTGAGGGCTACACCTTC. It translates to CAWSRQGFGEGYTF.

The chain joins TRBV12-3 or TRBV12-4 to TRBJ1-3, with 7 positions matching TRBD1. This CDR3 comprises 12 residues. V dropped 8 bases and J dropped 11; count of bases not matched to a gene: 9. The CDR3 DNA is TGTGCCAGCCACCTAGGGACAGCCGCCATATATTTT. Its translation is CASHLGTAAIYF.

This chain links TRBV27 with TRBJ2-5; 7 bases match TRBD1. Per germline, CDR1 MNHEY and CDR2 SMNVEV (reference sequence). Trimming cost V 1 base and J 2 bases; bases outside gene matches: 10. The CDR3 totals 17 residues. DNA for the CDR3: TGTGCCAGCAGTTTATTTGGAGAGGGGGCGGGTCAAGAGACCCAGTACTTC. Protein sequence: CASSLFGEGAGQETQYF.

The chain links TRBV6-1 to TRBJ2-3; 13 positions match TRBD2. The CDR3 is made up of 16 amino acids. Trimming cost V 2 bases and J 3 bases; bases outside gene matches: 2. CDR1 MNHNS and CDR2 SASEGT come from the germline V gene. CDR3 in amino acids: CASSEPGLAGTDTQYF. The CDR3 nucleotides are TGTGCCAGCAGTGAACCGGGACTAGCGGGAACAGATACGCAGTATTTT.

J is TRBJ2-7 and V is TRBV4-1; 8 bases align to TRBD2. Germline trimming cut 0 bases from V and 2 bases from J; bases unmatched to any gene: 6. This CDR3 contains 16 residues. Germline-derived CDR1 and CDR2 are MGHRA and YSYEKL. This chain's CDR3 is CASSQDRGGRAYEQYF. The CDR3 bases are TGCGCCAGCAGCCAAGATCGGGGGGGGCGGGCCTACGAGCAGTACTTC.

This clone was seen a few times. The V and J genes are TRBV9 and TRBJ2-5; D may be TRBD2 (5 bases). Trimming stripped 3 bases from V and 7 bases from J, with 10 bases between. Germline V gene lookup returns CDR1 SGDLS and CDR2 YYNGEE. CDR3 length: 12 amino acids. CDR3 DNA: TGTGCCAGCAGCGGAGGGAAGGGGACCCAGTACTTC. As protein: CASSGGKGTQYF.

This chain connects TRBV10-1 to TRBJ2-1; tentatively, D is TRBD1 (5 bases). The CDR3 is 17 amino acids. Germline CDR1 reads WNHNN; CDR2 reads SYGVQD (reference sequence). The V end was cut by 0 bases, the J end by 6 bases, with 18 bases between. CDR3 in DNA: TGCGCCAGCAGTGAGTCAAGGTCAGGGATTGGTGTCAATGAGCAGTTCTTC. It encodes CASSESRSGIGVNEQFF.

The V and J genes are TRBV30 and TRBJ2-1; weak D call: TRBD2 (6 bases). The V gene lost 4 bases and the J gene lost 0 bases, with 28 bases spanning the gap. The CDR3 loop spans 20 amino acids. Per the germline V gene, CDR1 is GTSNPN and CDR2 is SVGIG (reference sequence). CDR3 amino acids: CAWTLSTRRFRDSSYNEQFF. DNA for the CDR3: TGTGCCTGGACCCTCTCGACTAGGCGCTTTCGTGATAGCTCCTACAATGAGCAGTTCTTC.

The rearrangement uses TRBV4-1 and TRBJ1-6, with TRBD1 identical over 8 bases. The trim removed 1 base at V and 9 bases at J, leaving 8 bases unmatched. CDR3 size: 16 residues. Germline V gene data show CDR1 as MGHRA and CDR2 as YSYEKL. CDR3 DNA: TGCGCCAGCAGCCAAGGTACAGGGGGAAAGGTTTCACCCCTCCACTTT. Translating gives CASSQGTGGKVSPLHF.

This sequence joins TRBV28 and TRBJ1-2; a weak D match, TRBD1 (5 bases). The length of the CDR3 is 14 residues. V was trimmed by 8 bases and J by 0 bases, leaving 13 bases between them. The germline CDR1 and CDR2 sequences are MDHEN and SYDVKM. The CDR3 loop is CASVGLRTNYGYTF. As DNA, the CDR3 is TGTGCCAGCGTGGGGCTTCGGACTAACTATGGCTACACCTTC.

The chain couples TRBV12-3 or TRBV12-4 to TRBJ2-3; no clear D. V gave up 2 bases and J gave up 6 bases, with 3 bases separating them. This CDR3 contains 11 residues. The CDR3 DNA follows: TGTGCCAGCAGTTTACGGGATACGCAGTATTTT. Translation: CASSLRDTQYF.

V usage is TRBV11-3 and J usage is TRBJ2-7; 10 positions agree with TRBD2. CDR1 SGHNT and CDR2 YENEEA come from the germline V gene. The trim removed 5 bases at V and 0 bases at J, leaving 7 bases unmatched. The CDR3 extends over 16 amino acids. CDR3 DNA sequence: TGTGCCAGCAGCCCTCCAACTAGCGGGGCCTCCTACGAGCAGTACTTC. It yields the protein CASSPPTSGASYEQYF.

The chain is built from TRBV19 and TRBJ1-1; D possibly corresponds to TRBD1 (6 bases). Trimming removed 5 bases from V and 1 base from J, with 14 bases in between. The CDR3 sequence is 15 residues long. Germline V gene data show CDR1 as LNHDA and CDR2 as SQIVND (reference sequence). The CDR3 nucleotides read TGTGCCAGTAGTCTCAGGTGGGGGCAGAACACTGAAGCTTTCTTT. It codes for CASSLRWGQNTEAFF. Together with reference TRBV19 and TRBJ1-1, the CDR3 gives the full variable domain: DGGITQSPKYLFRKEGQNVTLSCEQNLNHDAMYWYRQDPGQGLRLIYYSQIVNDFQKGDIAEGYSVSREKKESFPLTVTSAQKNPTAFYLCASSLRWGQNTEAFFGQGTRLTVV.

V and J are TRBV27 and TRBJ1-2; 9 bases fit TRBD1. The trim removed 3 bases at V and 4 bases at J, leaving 6 bases unmatched. Germline values: CDR1 MNHEY, CDR2 SMNVEV (reference sequence). There are 15 residues in the CDR3. CDR3 sequence: CASSFADRGGYGYTF. In DNA, the CDR3 is TGTGCCAGCAGTTTCGCGGACAGGGGCGGCTATGGCTACACCTTC.

This clone has a handful of counts. The chain joins TRBV19 to TRBJ1-2; 9 bases fit TRBD1. J lost 3 bases, V lost 5 bases, and 10 bases had no gene match. The germline gives CDR1 LNHDA, CDR2 SQIVND (reference sequence). CDR3 length: 16 residues. CDR3 sequence reads: CASSPSGQGRHYGYTF. The DNA for the CDR3 is TGTGCCAGTAGTCCCTCCGGACAGGGGCGCCACTATGGCTACACCTTC.

In nucleotides, the CDR3 is TGTGCCAGCAGCTTAACAGGGGCAACTAATGAAAAACTGTTTTTT. Translation gives CASSLTGATNEKLFF. The chain links TRBV7-9 to TRBJ1-4, with TRBD1 matching 7 bases. The CDR3 is 15 residues long. Looked up from germline, CDR1 is SEHNR and CDR2 is FQNEAQ (reference sequence). V dropped 2 bases and J dropped 0; count of bases not matched to a gene: 0.

This chain connects TRBV19 to TRBJ1-1; D gene uncertain. In germline, CDR1 is LNHDA, CDR2 SQIVND (reference sequence). The CDR3 has 16 amino acids. Between the trimmed V and J ends, which lost 7 bases and 4 bases, there was a span of 22 bases. CDR3 sequence: CASKGGMGLRFTEAFF. CDR3 bases: TGTGCCAGTAAAGGCGGGATGGGTTTGAGGTTCACTGAAGCTTTCTTT.

This sequence joins TRBV5-4 and TRBJ2-4; a possible D gene is TRBD1 (6 bases). V shed 3 bases and J shed 0 bases, with 10 bases lying between them. The CDR3 consists of 15 residues. Germline V gene sequence: CDR1 SGHNT, CDR2 YYREEE (reference sequence). The CDR3 DNA follows: TGTGCCAGCAGCTGGGGGACACCAGCCAAAAACATTCAGTACTTC. It is translated as CASSWGTPAKNIQYF.